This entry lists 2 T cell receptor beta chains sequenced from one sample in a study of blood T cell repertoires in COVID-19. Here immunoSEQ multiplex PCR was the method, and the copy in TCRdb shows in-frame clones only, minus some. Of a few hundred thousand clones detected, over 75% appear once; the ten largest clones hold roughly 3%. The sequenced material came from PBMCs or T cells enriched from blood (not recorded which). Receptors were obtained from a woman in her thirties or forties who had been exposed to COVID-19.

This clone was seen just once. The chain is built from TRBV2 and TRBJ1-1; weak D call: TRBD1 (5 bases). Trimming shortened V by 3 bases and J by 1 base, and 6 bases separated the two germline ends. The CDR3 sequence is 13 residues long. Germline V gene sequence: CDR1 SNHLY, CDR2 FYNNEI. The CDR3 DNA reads TGTGCCAGCAGTGACCAGGGGAACACTGAAGCTTTCTTT. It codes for CASSDQGNTEAFF.

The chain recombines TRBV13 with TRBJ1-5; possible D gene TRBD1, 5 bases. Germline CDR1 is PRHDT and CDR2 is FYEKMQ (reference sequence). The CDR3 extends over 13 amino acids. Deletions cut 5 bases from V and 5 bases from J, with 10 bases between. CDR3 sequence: CASSKDKYQPQHF. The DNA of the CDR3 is TGTGCCAGCAGCAAGGACAAATATCAGCCCCAGCATTTT.